Each of the 3 T cell receptor beta chains below was sequenced from the same sample in a study of Graves' ophthalmopathy and Graves' hyperthyroidism. RNA transcripts served as template for amplifying TCR beta CDR3 sequences. Scientists carried out first-round RT-PCR using HTBI primers and then a second-round multiplex PCR. TCRdb called the multiplex PCR reads again in MiXCR, with one record for every CDR3 protein. The sample yields about 400,000 distinct CDR3 sequences, roughly 21% seen once. Source material: peripheral blood. The receptors derive from a woman aged 18-29 years with stable Graves' hyperthyroidism.

This clonotype was seen ten or more times. The V and J genes are TRBV20-1 and TRBJ1-2; D is perhaps TRBD1 (5 bases). This CDR3 has 16 amino acids. Deletions cut 3 bases from V and 0 bases from J, with 17 bases between. The germline V gene encodes CDR1 DFQATT and CDR2 SNEGSKA (reference sequence). The CDR3 DNA sequence: TGCAGTGCTAGTGGGACCTCGGGCACCGCTAACTATGGCTACACCTTC. Amino acids: CSASGTSGTANYGYTF.

This clonotype occurred a few times. DNA for the CDR3: TGTGCCAGCAGTGATTCGGGACTAGCGGGCGAGCAGTACTTC. This gives the protein CASSDSGLAGEQYF. V and J are TRBV6-1 and TRBJ2-7; 12 bases agree with TRBD2. The CDR3 length is 14 residues. The V gene's germline CDR1 is MNHNS and CDR2 SASEGT. Unmatched junction bases numbered 3, after V lost 3 bases and J lost 6 bases.

In its sample, this clonotype was seen many times. Since no conserved phenylalanine or tryptophan closes the CDR3, a read error is the likely cause. The chain links TRBV7-9 to TRBJ2-7; 9 bases are a match to TRBD1. The germline gives CDR1 SEHNR, CDR2 FQNEAQ (reference sequence). This CDR3 comprises 15 residues. With V trimmed by 4 bases and J by 3 bases, 7 bases remained unmatched. CDR3 nucleotide sequence: TGTGCCAGCAGCTACCCGGGACAGGGCGTCTACGAGCAGTACCTC. This encodes CASSYPGQGVYEQYL.